The source of this TCR beta chain is a study of T-cell reconstitution after alpha-beta-depleted transplantation in children. Findings and limits, study-wide: At day 60, the high TCRbeta diversity found in some patients originated from recipient T cells and thymic progenitors that had survived. Most T-cell counts and diversity one year after the transplant came from T cells that were newly produced. After transplant, at about two months, alpha-beta T cells were reportedly derived from several hundred expanded graft clones.

This CDR3 comprises 17 residues. Trimming took 0 bases from V and 7 from J; bases not matched to a gene: 14. CDR1 is LGHNA and CDR2 is YSLEER in the germline V gene. With regard to this clonotype: Its antigen is unknown.

During its preparation, the TCRbeta library received unique molecular identifiers. Using its own MiXCR run on the PCR reads, TCRdb lists one record per CDR3 protein. This table has about 590,000 distinct CDR3 sequences, approximately 13% appearing once. The sample consisted of PBMCs, mostly from graft donor cells, taken 360 days after TCRalphabeta/CD19-depleted stem cell transplant. The gene calls are TRBV4-3 and TRBJ2-5; TRBD2 matches at 7 bases. This sequence was found in a male patient younger than 18 who had a stem cell transplant for acute myeloid leukemia, so the T cells may come from the graft donor. CDR3 protein: CASSQDTTSPSVGTQYF. DNA for the CDR3: TGCGCCAGCAGCCAAGACACGACTAGCCCCAGCGTAGGGACCCAGTACTTC.